The present T cell receptor (beta chain) was sequenced within a study of PD-L1 blockade in urothelial cancer (dated by TCRdb to about 2017). Describing the broader study: Every patient began therapy at some point between 2014 and 2015 and was given atezolizumab 1,200 mg intravenously every 3 weeks. About 10 patients reached durable clinical benefit, while some 19 patients did not. Pretreatment blood TCR-seq was available for twenty-nine patients, at least one posttreatment blood collection was obtained for about 24 patients, and tumor TCR-seq was available for about 24 patients. Somatic, immune and clinical correlates of response to PD-L1 blockade with atezolizumab in urothelial cancer were the focus of an exploratory multi-omic analysis. A median of roughly 140,000 T cells and some 90,000 unique TCRs was obtained from blood samples, and a median clonality of approximately 0.086 was observed. An ECOG performance status of 0 or 1 was recorded for the patients, and 0 to 3 prior chemotherapy regimens had been received by the patients. Durable clinical benefit was defined as a progression-free survival longer than 6 months, and TCR features were additionally tested against progression-free survival and overall survival. In the same patients, whole exome sequencing and RNA sequencing of pretreatment tumors were performed in addition to TCR sequencing. TCR sequencing covered pretreatment tumor samples and matched, serially collected peripheral blood taken before and after atezolizumab treatment. About 85% of the roughly 29 patients were males with bladder-origin urothelial cancer, and about 65% of the roughly 30 reported a prior smoking history. Blood samples were analyzed 3 weeks after the start of treatment (second dose) and 6 weeks after the start of treatment.

Turning to this clone: Its target antigen remains unknown. Base qualities were left out, and no much larger clone turns up one base away.

Results and caveats for the whole study, not just this receptor: Improved progression-free and overall survival was associated with having pretreatment peripheral blood TCR clonality below the median. Because the sample size was small (n of about 29) and many exploratory analyses were performed, the results are intended to be hypothesis-generating. Greater expansion of tumor-associated TCR clones in peripheral blood 3 weeks after the start of treatment was observed in patients with durable benefit (n of about 20, p = 0.022).

Trimmed from V: 2 bases; trimmed from J: 4 bases; junction bases lacking a gene match: 1. Reading from cysteine to phenylalanine, the CDR3 counts 14 amino acids. Left in the record is the CDR3 DNA by itself, 42 bases read in frame from the first base. CDR1 and CDR2 (MNHGY, SAAAGT) derive from the germline V gene. To estimate absolute template abundance from read counts, synthetic TCR analog templates were spiked into each PCR. The immunoSEQ assay was used to amplify TCRbeta CDR3 regions from genomic DNA with bias-controlled V and J gene primers. Sequencing of rearranged TCRbeta segments was performed at approximately 20X coverage. From the authors' description of their analysis: Sequencing errors were corrected by clustering, and CDR3s were annotated against IMGT so that V, D and J genes could be assigned. Downstream analyses used only productive TCRbeta rearrangements and left out out-of-frame or stop-codon sequences. Clonality was calculated as one minus the Shannon entropy normalized by the log of the number of unique productive sequences. Clones differing between time points or between blood and tumor were identified by Fisher's exact test with Benjamini-Hochberg correction at adjusted p below 0.01. What TCRdb holds here is the immuneACCESS table cut down to in-frame rearrangements. Part of the clones is not present; checked against another copy, under half of the missing clones reflect an unresolved V gene, and the others are unexplained. The V and J calls and clone size come from that table; D and trimming were worked out from the DNA. This sample is represented by 50,000 to 55,000 clones; about 80% of them were singletons. The ten largest account for over 1% of the sample.

The time point tag for this specimen amounts to: pretreatment peripheral blood. A cohort of approximately 31 patients with locally advanced or metastatic urothelial carcinoma, treated at Memorial Sloan Kettering on a trial protocol, was included. Peripheral blood mononuclear cells were collected pretreatment and during treatment, at between 1 and 8 total time points per patient. The Qiagen DNeasy Blood extraction kit was used to purify genomic DNA from total PBMCs and from tumor samples. PBMCs were collected pretreatment and during treatment and were isolated and stored as previously described. This sample comprised PBMCs, obtained around atezolizumab (anti-PD-L1) treatment. The chain is encoded by TRBV6-8 joined to TRBJ1-2; 10 middle bases align to TRBD1. The receptor's source is a man in his fifties or sixties with urothelial cancer. In nucleotides, the sequence is TGTGCCAGCAGTTACGACAGGGGGCCCTATGGCTACACCTTC. The resulting protein is CASSYDRGPYGYTF.